One T cell receptor beta chain is described in this entry. The CDR3 spans 17 residues. The germline V and J ends were trimmed by 1 base and 5 bases, with 19 bases remaining between them. Germline V gene lookup returns CDR1 KGHDR and CDR2 SFDVKD. The source of the sample is a study of blood T cell repertoires in COVID-19. Study in general: Researchers got acute and convalescent COVID-19 samples from the United States, Italy and Spain. In each case, the material was cDNA or gDNA derived from T cells, B-cell-depleted T cells, or PBMCs.

Original data processing: Reference gene primer amplification gave estimated nucleated cell counts. TCRdb keeps only in-frame clones here, not all; method: immunoSEQ multiplex PCR. That table gives V, J and clone size, and the DNA gave D and trimming. Altogether under 75,000 clones are present, around 81% being singletons, with the ten largest covering approximately 7%. The sample consisted of peripheral blood. The chain is built from TRBV24-1 and TRBJ2-5, with D tentatively TRBD2 (7 bases). The source is a man aged 60 to 75 with acute or convalescent COVID-19. CDR3 residues: CATSDFGPARGGETQYF. The CDR3 DNA reads TGTGCCACCAGTGATTTCGGGCCCGCCAGGGGAGGGGAGACCCAGTACTTC.